One and the same sample provided the 16 T cell receptor beta chains below, sequenced in a study of cytomegalovirus exposure and HLA in healthy donors. The PCR had 60 Vbeta and 13 Jbeta primers. Profiled with immunoSEQ multiplex PCR; TCRdb holds only in-frame clones, not every one. In all, the sample yields 100,000 to 150,000 clones. Sequencing used PBMCs. These receptors came from a man younger than 35 in good health and CMV-seronegative.

The rearrangement uses TRBV5-8 and TRBJ1-2; 7 bases are shared with TRBD1. Germline assignment: CDR1 SGHTS and CDR2 YDEGEE. The CDR3 covers 14 residues. The junction had 7 bases not matched to a gene; V was cut back by 4 bases and J by 4 bases. CDR3 in amino acids: CASSLLQGIYGYTF. Written as DNA, the CDR3 is TGTGCCAGCAGCCTACTACAGGGGATCTATGGCTACACCTTC.

The rearrangement uses TRBV7-3 and TRBJ2-5; 7 bases agree with TRBD1. The V gene end was trimmed by 3 bases and the J gene end by 3 bases; junction bases not matched to a gene: 1. CDR1 and CDR2 from the germline V gene are SGHTA and FQGTGA. This CDR3 contains 13 residues. The CDR3 DNA sequence: TGTGCCAGCAGCTTTGACAGGGAAGAGACCCAGTACTTC. Its translation is CASSFDREETQYF.

The V gene is TRBV5-4, the J gene TRBJ2-5, with D perhaps TRBD1 (6 bases). Germline V gives CDR1 SGHNT, CDR2 YYREEE (reference sequence). The V end was cut by 4 bases, the J end by 2 bases, with 18 bases between. The CDR3 covers 16 residues. The chain's CDR3 is CASSARLPQGQETQYF. The CDR3 region has the DNA TGTGCCAGCAGCGCACGACTCCCCCAGGGGCAAGAGACCCAGTACTTC.

V and J are TRBV5-1 and TRBJ2-1; the match to TRBD1 covers 8 bases. Germline V gene sequence: CDR1 SGHRS, CDR2 YFSETQ. Trimming cost V 3 bases and J 8 bases; bases outside gene matches: 4. The CDR3 covers 13 residues. The CDR3 here is CASSSTGVDEQFF. CDR3 in DNA: TGCGCCAGCAGCTCGACAGGGGTAGATGAGCAGTTCTTC.

This sequence joins TRBV7-9 and TRBJ2-1; 8 positions match TRBD2. The CDR3 covers 16 residues. Per the germline V gene, CDR1 is SEHNR and CDR2 is FQNEAQ (reference sequence). V was clipped by 8 bases and J by 1 base; unmatched bases: 10. Here the CDR3 reads CASRRGGLASYNEQFF. The CDR3 DNA reads TGTGCCAGCCGACGGGGGGGGTTGGCGTCCTACAATGAGCAGTTCTTC.

V usage is TRBV6-5 and J usage is TRBJ1-4, with a weak D call TRBD1 (5 bases). Germline V gene sequence: CDR1 MNHEY, CDR2 SVGAGI. The CDR3 consists of 15 residues. V shed 2 bases and J shed 7 bases, with 14 bases lying between them. The CDR3 spells CASSYGSGQGEKLFF. CDR3 nucleotide sequence: TGTGCCAGCAGTTACGGATCAGGGCAGGGTGAAAAACTGTTTTTT.

This chain joins TRBV7-2 and TRBJ2-7; D may be TRBD2 (5 bases). With 4 bases removed from V and 4 bases from J, the gap between germline ends came to 11 bases. The CDR3 runs 13 residues. Per germline, CDR1 SGHTA and CDR2 FQGNSA. In DNA form, the CDR3 reads TGTGCCAGCAGCTCACGGAGGTTATACGAGCAGTACTTC. Its translation is CASSSRRLYEQYF.

The CDR3 DNA sequence: TGTGCCAGTAGTGAACTAGGAAATGGAGAGCAGTACTTC. This encodes CASSELGNGEQYF. The chain has TRBV19 and TRBJ2-7; perhaps TRBD2 as D (5 bases). The germline V and J ends were trimmed by 5 bases and 7 bases, with 15 bases remaining between them. Germline V gene sequence: CDR1 LNHDA, CDR2 SQIVND (reference sequence). The CDR3 is 13 residues long. Combining the CDR3 with reference TRBV19 and TRBJ2-7 gives the whole variable domain DGGITQSPKYLFRKEGQNVTLSCEQNLNHDAMYWYRQDPGQGLRLIYYSQIVNDFQKGDIAEGYSVSREKKESFPLTVTSAQKNPTAFYLCASSELGNGEQYFGPGTRLTVT.

The genes are TRBV27 and TRBJ2-7; a weak D match, TRBD2 (5 bases). Germline CDR1 MNHEY, CDR2 SMNVEV (reference sequence). The CDR3 consists of 14 residues. Trimming shortened V by 8 bases and J by 0 bases, and 14 bases separated the two germline ends. DNA for the CDR3: TGTGCCAGCGGGCACAGTGGGAGCTCCTACGAGCAGTACTTC. Its translation: CASGHSGSSYEQYF.

The chain recombines TRBV4-1 with TRBJ1-2; possible D gene TRBD1, 6 bases. CDR1 is MGHRA and CDR2 is YSYEKL in the germline V gene. Between the trimmed V and J ends, which lost 1 base and 5 bases, there was a span of 17 bases. The CDR3 extends over 16 amino acids. CDR3 nucleotides: TGCGCCAGCAGCCAAGGGAACAGGGAACTACCGTATGGCTACACCTTC. Protein sequence: CASSQGNRELPYGYTF.

V is TRBV7-2 and J is TRBJ2-3; TRBD2 agrees at 8 bases. The CDR3 is 11 amino acids. The germline V gene has CDR1 SGHTA and CDR2 FQGNSA. V gave up 3 bases and J gave up 13 bases; unmatched junction bases: 3. CDR3 in DNA: TGTGCCAGCAGCTTCTCCGGGGGGGAGTATTTT. It translates to CASSFSGGEYF.

This chain joins TRBV4-1 and TRBJ2-5; D is perhaps TRBD1 (5 bases). The CDR3 is made up of 13 amino acids. V lost 5 bases, J lost 7 bases, and 14 bases lay in between. The V gene's germline CDR1 is MGHRA and CDR2 YSYEKL. CDR3 sequence reads: CASSSDRSGTQYF. CDR3 coding DNA: TGCGCCAGCAGCTCAGACAGATCCGGGACCCAGTACTTC.

The rearrangement uses TRBV5-6 and TRBJ1-6; perhaps TRBD1 as D (5 bases). The CDR3 is 13 amino acids. The V and J ends lost 0 bases and 10 bases respectively, with 8 bases between them. Germline lookup yields CDR1 SGHDT and CDR2 YYEEEE. CDR3 bases: TGTGCCAGCAGCTTGGACCCAGGGTCACCCCTCCACTTT. It is translated as CASSLDPGSPLHF.

The CDR3 DNA follows: TGTGCCAGCAGCCTAAAGGCGGGATTGGGGACAGATACGCAGTATTTT. This sequence encodes CASSLKAGLGTDTQYF. The rearrangement links TRBV11-2 to TRBJ2-3, with D tentatively TRBD2 (6 bases). The germline CDR1 and CDR2 sequences are SGHAT and FQNNGV. Trimming removed 5 bases at V and 3 bases at J, with 18 bases between. CDR3 length: 16 residues.

This sequence joins TRBV7-2 and TRBJ1-5; a weak D match, TRBD1 (5 bases). Germline CDR1 is SGHTA and CDR2 is FQGNSA. The CDR3 totals 15 residues. The germline V and J ends were trimmed by 5 bases and 5 bases, with 16 bases remaining between them. DNA for the CDR3: TGTGCCAGCAGCCGCAATCAGGGCTGGGATCAGCCCCAGCATTTT. Translation: CASSRNQGWDQPQHF.

The chain employs TRBV5-1 and TRBJ2-3, with unresolved D. V shed 0 bases and J shed 3 bases, with 5 bases lying between them. Germline-derived CDR1 and CDR2 are SGHRS and YFSETQ. The CDR3 runs 13 residues. This chain's CDR3 is CASSLVRTDTQYF. The CDR3 nucleotides are TGCGCCAGCAGCTTGGTGAGAACAGATACGCAGTATTTT. Combining the CDR3 with reference TRBV5-1 and TRBJ2-3 gives the whole variable domain KAGVTQTPRYLIKTRGQQVTLSCSPISGHRSVSWYQQTPGQGLQFLFEYFSETQRNKGNFPGRFSGRQFSNSRSEMNVSTLELGDSALYLCASSLVRTDTQYFGPGTRLTVL.